The subject of this entry is one TCR beta chain. These data belong to a study of OX40 agonist ivuxolimab in advanced cancers. Trimming left V 1 base short and J 3 bases short, with 9 bases between. Germline CDR1 LNHDA, CDR2 SQIVND (reference sequence). The CDR3 totals 14 residues. The table came from immunoSEQ multiplex PCR; TCRdb's copy has only in-frame clones and leaves some out. The table lists more than 85,000 clones, less than 95% of them singletons. This chain uses TRBV19 with TRBJ1-1; the D gene is possibly TRBD1 (6 bases). Here the sequenced sample was CD4+ or CD8+ T cells sorted from blood, taken in a trial of the OX40 agonist ivuxolimab. The receptor was isolated from an adult with an advanced solid tumor such as melanoma, head and neck, liver or kidney cancer. The CDR3 region is CASSIGQGHTEAFF. The CDR3 nucleotides are TGTGCCAGTAGTATAGGCCAGGGGCACACTGAAGCTTTCTTT.